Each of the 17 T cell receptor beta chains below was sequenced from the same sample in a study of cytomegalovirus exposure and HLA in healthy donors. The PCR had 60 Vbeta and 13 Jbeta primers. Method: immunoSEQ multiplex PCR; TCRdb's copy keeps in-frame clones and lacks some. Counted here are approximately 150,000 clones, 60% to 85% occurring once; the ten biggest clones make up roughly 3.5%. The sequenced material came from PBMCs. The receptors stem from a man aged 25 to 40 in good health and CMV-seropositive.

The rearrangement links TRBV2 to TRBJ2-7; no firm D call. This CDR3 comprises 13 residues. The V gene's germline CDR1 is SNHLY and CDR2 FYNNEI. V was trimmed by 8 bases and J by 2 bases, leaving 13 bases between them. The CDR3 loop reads CASLGPPAYEQYF. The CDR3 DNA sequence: TGTGCCAGCCTTGGGCCGCCCGCCTACGAGCAGTACTTC.

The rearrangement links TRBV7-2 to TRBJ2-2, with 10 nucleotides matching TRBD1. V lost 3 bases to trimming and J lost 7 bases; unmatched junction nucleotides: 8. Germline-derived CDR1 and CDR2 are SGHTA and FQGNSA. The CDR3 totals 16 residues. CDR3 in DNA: TGTGCCAGCAGCTTTTTTCTCGGACAGGGGGGCGGGGAGCTGTTTTTT. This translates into CASSFFLGQGGGELFF.

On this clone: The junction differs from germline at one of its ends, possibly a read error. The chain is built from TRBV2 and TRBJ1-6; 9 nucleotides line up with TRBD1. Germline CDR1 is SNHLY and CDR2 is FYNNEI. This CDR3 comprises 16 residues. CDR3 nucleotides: TGTGCCAGCAGGGAAGACAGGGGGGTTAATAATTCACCCCTCCACTTT. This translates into CASREDRGVNNSPLHF.

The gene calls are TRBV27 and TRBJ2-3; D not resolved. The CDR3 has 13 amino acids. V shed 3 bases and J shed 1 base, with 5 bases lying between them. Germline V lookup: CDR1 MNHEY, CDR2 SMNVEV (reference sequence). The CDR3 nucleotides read TGTGCCAGCAGTTTTGAGCGCACAGATACGCAGTATTTT. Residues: CASSFERTDTQYF.

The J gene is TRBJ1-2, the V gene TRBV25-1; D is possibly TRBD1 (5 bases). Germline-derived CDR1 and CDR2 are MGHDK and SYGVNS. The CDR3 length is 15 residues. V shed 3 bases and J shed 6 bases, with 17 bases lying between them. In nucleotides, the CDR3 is TGTGCCAGCAGTGAGAGGCGGGGGGGATATGATGGCTACACCTTC. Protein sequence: CASSERRGGYDGYTF.

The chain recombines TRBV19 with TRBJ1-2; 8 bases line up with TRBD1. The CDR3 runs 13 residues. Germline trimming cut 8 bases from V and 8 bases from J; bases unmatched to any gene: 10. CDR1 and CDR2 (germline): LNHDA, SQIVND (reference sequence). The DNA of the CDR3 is TGTGCCAGTGCAATAACAGGGGGTAACGGCTACACCTTC. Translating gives CASAITGGNGYTF.

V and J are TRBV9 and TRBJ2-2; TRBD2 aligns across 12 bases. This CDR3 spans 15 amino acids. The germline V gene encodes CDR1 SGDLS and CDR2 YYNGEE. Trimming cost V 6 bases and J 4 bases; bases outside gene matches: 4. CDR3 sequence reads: CASTPTSGGTGELFF. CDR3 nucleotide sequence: TGTGCCAGCACCCCGACTAGCGGGGGCACCGGGGAGCTGTTTTTT.

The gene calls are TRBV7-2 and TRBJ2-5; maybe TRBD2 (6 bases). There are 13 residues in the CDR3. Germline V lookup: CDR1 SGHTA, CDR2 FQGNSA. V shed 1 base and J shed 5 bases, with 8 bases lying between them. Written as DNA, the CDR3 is TGTGCCAGCAGCTTAGTTCGGGAGGAGACCCAGTACTTC. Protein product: CASSLVREETQYF.

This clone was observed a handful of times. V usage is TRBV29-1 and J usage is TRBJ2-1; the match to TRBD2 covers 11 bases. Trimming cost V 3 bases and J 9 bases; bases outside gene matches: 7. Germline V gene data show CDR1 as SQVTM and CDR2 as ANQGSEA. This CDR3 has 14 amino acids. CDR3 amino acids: CSVDFSGGALEQFF. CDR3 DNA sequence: TGCAGCGTTGATTTTAGCGGGGGGGCCCTTGAGCAGTTCTTC.

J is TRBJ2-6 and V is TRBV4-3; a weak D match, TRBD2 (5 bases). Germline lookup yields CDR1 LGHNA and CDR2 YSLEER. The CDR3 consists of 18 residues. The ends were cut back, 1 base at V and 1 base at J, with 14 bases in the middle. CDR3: CASSQGAARTSGANVLTF. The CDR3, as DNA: TGCGCCAGCAGCCAAGGGGCGGCCAGGACTTCTGGGGCCAACGTCCTGACTTTC.

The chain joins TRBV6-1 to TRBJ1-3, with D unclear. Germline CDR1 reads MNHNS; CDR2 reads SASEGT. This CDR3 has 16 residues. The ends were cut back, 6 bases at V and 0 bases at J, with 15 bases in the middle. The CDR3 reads CASSEHRPNSGNTIYF. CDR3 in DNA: TGTGCCAGCAGCGAACACAGACCGAACTCTGGAAACACCATATATTTT.

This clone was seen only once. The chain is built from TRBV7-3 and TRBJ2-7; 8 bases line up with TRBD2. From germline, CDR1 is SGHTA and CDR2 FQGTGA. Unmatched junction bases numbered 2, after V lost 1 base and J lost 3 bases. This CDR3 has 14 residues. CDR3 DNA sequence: TGTGCCAGCAGCTTAATGGCGGGGGGCTACGAGCAGTACTTC. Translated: CASSLMAGGYEQYF.

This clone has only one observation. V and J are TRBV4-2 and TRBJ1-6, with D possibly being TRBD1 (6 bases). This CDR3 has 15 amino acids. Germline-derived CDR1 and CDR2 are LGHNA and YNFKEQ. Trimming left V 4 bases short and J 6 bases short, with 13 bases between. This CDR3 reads CASSLGGVSNSPLHF. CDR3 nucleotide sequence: TGTGCCAGCAGCCTAGGGGGGGTTAGTAATTCACCCCTCCACTTT.

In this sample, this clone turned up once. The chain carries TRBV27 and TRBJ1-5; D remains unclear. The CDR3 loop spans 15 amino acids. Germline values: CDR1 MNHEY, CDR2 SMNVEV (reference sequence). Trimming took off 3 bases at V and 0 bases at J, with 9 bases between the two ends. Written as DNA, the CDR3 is TGTGCCAGCAGTTTTGGCGGGAATAGCAATCAGCCCCAGCATTTT. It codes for CASSFGGNSNQPQHF.

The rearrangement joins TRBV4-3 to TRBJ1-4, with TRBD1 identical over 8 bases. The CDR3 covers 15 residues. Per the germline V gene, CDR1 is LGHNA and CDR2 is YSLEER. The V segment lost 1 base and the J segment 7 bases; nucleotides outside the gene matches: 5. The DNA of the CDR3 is TGCGCCAGCAGCCAAGCGACAGGGGTCGGTGAAAAACTGTTTTTT. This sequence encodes CASSQATGVGEKLFF.

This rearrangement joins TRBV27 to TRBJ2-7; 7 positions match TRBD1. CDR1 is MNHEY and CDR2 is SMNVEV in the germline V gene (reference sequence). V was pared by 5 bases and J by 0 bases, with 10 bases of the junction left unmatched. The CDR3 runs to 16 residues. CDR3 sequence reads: CASSPPWAGGSYEQYF. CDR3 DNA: TGTGCCAGCAGTCCCCCCTGGGCAGGGGGCTCCTACGAGCAGTACTTC.

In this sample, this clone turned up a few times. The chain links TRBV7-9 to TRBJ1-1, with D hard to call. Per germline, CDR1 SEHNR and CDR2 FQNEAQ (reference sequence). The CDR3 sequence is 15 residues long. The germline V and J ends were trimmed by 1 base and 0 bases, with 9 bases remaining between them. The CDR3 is CASSLGHWMNTEAFF. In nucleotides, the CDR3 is TGTGCCAGCAGCTTAGGACACTGGATGAACACTGAAGCTTTCTTT.